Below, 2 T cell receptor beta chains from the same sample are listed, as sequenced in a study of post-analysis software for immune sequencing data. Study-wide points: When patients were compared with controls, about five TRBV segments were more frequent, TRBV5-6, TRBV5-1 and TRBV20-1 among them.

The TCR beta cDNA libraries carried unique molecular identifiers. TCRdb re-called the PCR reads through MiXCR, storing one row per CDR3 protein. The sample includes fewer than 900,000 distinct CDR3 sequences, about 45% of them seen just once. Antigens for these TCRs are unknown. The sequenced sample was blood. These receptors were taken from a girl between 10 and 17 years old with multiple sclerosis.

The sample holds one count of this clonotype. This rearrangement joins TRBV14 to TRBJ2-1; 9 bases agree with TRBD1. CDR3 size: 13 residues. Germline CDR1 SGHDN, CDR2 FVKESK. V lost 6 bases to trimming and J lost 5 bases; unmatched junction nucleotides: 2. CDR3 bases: TGTGCCAGCAGGAGACAGGGGGACAATGAGCAGTTCTTC. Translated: CASRRQGDNEQFF.

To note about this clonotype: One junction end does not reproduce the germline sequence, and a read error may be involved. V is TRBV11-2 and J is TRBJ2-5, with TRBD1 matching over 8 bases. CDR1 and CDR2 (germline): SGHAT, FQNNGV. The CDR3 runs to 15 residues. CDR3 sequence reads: CASSHRAGGVEAQYF. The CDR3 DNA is TGTGCCAGCAGCCACCGAGCAGGGGGCGTAGAGGCCCAGTACTTC.